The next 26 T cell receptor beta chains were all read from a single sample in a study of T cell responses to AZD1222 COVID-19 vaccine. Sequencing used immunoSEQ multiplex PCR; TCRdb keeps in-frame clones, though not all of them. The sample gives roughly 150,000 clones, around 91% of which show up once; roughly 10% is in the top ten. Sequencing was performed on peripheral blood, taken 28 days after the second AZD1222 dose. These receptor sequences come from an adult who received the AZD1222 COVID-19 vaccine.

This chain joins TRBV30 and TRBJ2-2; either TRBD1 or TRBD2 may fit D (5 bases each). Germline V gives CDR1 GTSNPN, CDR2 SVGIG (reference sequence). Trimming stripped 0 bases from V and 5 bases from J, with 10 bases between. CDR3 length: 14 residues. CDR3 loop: CAWSVLGATGELFF. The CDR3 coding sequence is TGTGCCTGGAGTGTACTCGGGGCGACCGGGGAGCTGTTTTTT.

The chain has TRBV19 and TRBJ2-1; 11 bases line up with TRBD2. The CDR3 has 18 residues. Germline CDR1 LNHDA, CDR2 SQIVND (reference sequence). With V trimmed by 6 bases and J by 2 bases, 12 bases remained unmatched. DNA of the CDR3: TGTGCCAGTAGCAGCAAGTCCGGGACTAGCGGCACCTACAATGAGCAGTTCTTC. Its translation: CASSSKSGTSGTYNEQFF.

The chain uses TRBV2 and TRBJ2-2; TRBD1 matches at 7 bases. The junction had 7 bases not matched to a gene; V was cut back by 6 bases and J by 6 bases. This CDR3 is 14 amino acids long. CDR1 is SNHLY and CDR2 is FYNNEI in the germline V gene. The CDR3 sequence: CASRERQGPGELFF. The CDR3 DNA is TGTGCCAGCAGGGAAAGACAGGGCCCCGGGGAGCTGTTTTTT.

The CDR3 sequence is CASSPPDGYGYTF. The CDR3 nucleotides read TGTGCCAGCTCACCTCCAGATGGCTATGGCTACACCTTC. The chain employs TRBV18 and TRBJ1-2; D remains unclear. Germline V gene sequence: CDR1 KGHSH, CDR2 LQKENI. Trimming shortened V by 3 bases and J by 4 bases, and 9 bases separated the two germline ends. CDR3 length: 13 residues.

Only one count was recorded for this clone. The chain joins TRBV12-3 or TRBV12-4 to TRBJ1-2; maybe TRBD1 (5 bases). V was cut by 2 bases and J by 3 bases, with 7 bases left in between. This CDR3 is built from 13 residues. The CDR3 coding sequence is TGTGCCAGCAGTTTAAGACAGTACTATGGCTACACCTTC. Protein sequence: CASSLRQYYGYTF.

This CDR3 reads CASSRDTSNYGYTF. CDR3 DNA sequence: TGTGCCAGCAGCAGGGACACATCTAACTATGGCTACACCTTC. V and J are TRBV5-5 and TRBJ1-2, with D maybe TRBD1 (6 bases). Trimming cost V 4 bases and J 0 bases, with 10 bases left between them. Germline V gene sequence: CDR1 SGHKS, CDR2 YYEKEE (reference sequence). This CDR3 is 14 amino acids long. The whole variable domain, filled in from reference TRBV5-5 and TRBJ1-2, reads DAGVTQSPTHLIKTRGQQVTLRCSPISGHKSVSWYQQVLGQGPQFIFQYYEKEERGRGNFPDRFSARQFPNYSSELNVNALLLGDSALYLCASSRDTSNYGYTFGSGTRLTVV.

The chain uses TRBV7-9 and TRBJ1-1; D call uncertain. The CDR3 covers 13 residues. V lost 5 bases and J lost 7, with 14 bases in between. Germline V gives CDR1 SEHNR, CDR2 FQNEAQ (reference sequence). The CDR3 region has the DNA TGTGCCAGCAGCCCCAAGAACCTGGATGAAGCTTTCTTT. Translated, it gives CASSPKNLDEAFF.

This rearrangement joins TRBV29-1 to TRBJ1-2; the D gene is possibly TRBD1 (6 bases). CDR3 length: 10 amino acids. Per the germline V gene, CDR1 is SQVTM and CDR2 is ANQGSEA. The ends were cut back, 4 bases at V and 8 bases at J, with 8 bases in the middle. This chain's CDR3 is CSVAGEGYTF. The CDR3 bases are TGCAGCGTTGCAGGGGAAGGCTACACCTTC. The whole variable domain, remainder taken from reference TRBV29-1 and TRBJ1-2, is SAVISQKPSRDICQRGTSLTIQCQVDSQVTMMFWYRQQPGQSLTLIATANQGSEATYESGFVIDKFPISRPNLTFSTLTVSNMSPEDSSIYLCSVAGEGYTFGSGTRLTVV.

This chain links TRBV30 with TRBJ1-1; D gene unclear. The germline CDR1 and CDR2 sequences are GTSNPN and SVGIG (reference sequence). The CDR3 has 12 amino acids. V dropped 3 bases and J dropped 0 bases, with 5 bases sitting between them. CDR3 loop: CAWRGVNTEAFF. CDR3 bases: TGTGCCTGGAGAGGAGTGAACACTGAAGCTTTCTTT.

The CDR3 DNA sequence: TGCGCCAGCAGTGAGTCTCGGGGGGCGTTTGGCAATCAGCCCCAGCATTTT. As protein: CASSESRGAFGNQPQHF. The chain couples TRBV10-2 to TRBJ1-5; weak D call: TRBD1 (6 bases). Trimming removed 0 bases at V and 2 bases at J, with 14 bases between. The length of the CDR3 is 17 residues. Germline CDR1 WSHSY, CDR2 SAAADI.

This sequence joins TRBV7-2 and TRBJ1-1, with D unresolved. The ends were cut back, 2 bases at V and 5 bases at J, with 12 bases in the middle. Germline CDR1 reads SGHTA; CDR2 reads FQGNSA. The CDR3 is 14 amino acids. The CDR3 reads CASSLSGTPTEAFF. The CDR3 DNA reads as TGTGCCAGCAGCTTAAGCGGCACCCCGACTGAAGCTTTCTTT.

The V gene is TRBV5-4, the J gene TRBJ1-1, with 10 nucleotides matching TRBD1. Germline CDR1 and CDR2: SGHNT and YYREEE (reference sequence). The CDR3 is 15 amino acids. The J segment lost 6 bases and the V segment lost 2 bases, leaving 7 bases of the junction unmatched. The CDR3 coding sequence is TGTGCCAGCAGCTTAGTTGGGGACAGGGGCGCTGAAGCTTTCTTT. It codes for CASSLVGDRGAEAFF.

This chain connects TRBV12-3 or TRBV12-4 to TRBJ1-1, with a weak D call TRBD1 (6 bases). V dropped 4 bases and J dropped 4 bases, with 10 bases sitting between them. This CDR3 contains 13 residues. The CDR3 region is CASSWEGGTEAFF. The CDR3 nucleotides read TGTGCCAGCAGTTGGGAGGGGGGCACTGAAGCTTTCTTT.

In nucleotides, the CDR3 is TGTGCCACCAGCAGAGATCGGCAGGGGGCTGGTAAACTGTTTTTT. It yields the protein CATSRDRQGAGKLFF. The V gene is TRBV15, the J gene TRBJ1-4; TRBD1 matches at 8 bases. Germline V CDR1 and CDR2: LNHNV, YYDKDF (reference sequence). V gave up 0 bases and J gave up 11 bases; unmatched junction bases: 8. This CDR3 is 15 amino acids long.

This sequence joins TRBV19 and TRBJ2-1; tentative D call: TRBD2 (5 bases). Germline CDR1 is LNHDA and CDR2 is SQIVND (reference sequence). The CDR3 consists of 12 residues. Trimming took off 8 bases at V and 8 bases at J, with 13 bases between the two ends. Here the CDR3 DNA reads TGTGCCAGTTGGACTCCTGGGGATGAGCAGTTCTTC. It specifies CASWTPGDEQFF. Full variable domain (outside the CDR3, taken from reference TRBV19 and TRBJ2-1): DGGITQSPKYLFRKEGQNVTLSCEQNLNHDAMYWYRQDPGQGLRLIYYSQIVNDFQKGDIAEGYSVSREKKESFPLTVTSAQKNPTAFYLCASWTPGDEQFFGPGTRLTVL.

Here the CDR3 DNA reads TGTGCCAGCAGTCAAACTAGCGGGGTCTACAATGAGCAGTTCTTC. Amino acid sequence: CASSQTSGVYNEQFF. This chain uses TRBV13 with TRBJ2-1; 10 bases fit TRBD2. This CDR3 has 15 residues. Trimming cost V 6 bases and J 3 bases; bases outside gene matches: 5. Looked up from germline, CDR1 is PRHDT and CDR2 is FYEKMQ (reference sequence).

CDR3 nucleotides: TGCGCCAGCGCGGCCCCGGGGGGGCTGGGTGAAAAACTGTTTTTT. Protein: CASAAPGGLGEKLFF. The rearrangement links TRBV4-1 to TRBJ1-4, with D possibly being TRBD1 (6 bases). Trimming cost V 8 bases and J 7 bases, with 20 bases left between them. Germline CDR1 MGHRA, CDR2 YSYEKL. This CDR3 contains 15 residues.

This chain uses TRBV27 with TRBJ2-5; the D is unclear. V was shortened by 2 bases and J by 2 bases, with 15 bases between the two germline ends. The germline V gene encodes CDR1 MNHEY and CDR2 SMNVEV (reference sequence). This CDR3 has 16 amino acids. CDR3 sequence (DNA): TGTGCCAGCAGTTTAACCGCGTCCTCGCATCAAGAGACCCAGTACTTC. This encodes CASSLTASSHQETQYF.

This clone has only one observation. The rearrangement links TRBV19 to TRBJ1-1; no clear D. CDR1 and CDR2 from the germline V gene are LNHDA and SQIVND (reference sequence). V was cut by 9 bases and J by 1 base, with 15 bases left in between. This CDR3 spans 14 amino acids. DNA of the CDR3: TGTGCCAGCCGACTTTCAGGAGCGAACACTGAAGCTTTCTTT. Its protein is CASRLSGANTEAFF.

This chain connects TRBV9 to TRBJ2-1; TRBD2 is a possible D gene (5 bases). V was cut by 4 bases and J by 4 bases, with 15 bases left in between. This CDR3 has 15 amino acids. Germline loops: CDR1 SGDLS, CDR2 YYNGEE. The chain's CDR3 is CASSFTWGDYNEQFF. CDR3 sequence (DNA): TGTGCCAGCAGCTTCACATGGGGAGATTACAATGAGCAGTTCTTC.

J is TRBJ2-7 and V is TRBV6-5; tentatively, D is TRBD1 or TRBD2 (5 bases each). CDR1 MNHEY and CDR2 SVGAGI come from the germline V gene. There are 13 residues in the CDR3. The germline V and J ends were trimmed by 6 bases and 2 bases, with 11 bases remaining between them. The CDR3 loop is CASRGDGPYEQYV. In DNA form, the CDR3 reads TGTGCCAGCAGGGGGGACGGACCCTACGAGCAGTACGTC.

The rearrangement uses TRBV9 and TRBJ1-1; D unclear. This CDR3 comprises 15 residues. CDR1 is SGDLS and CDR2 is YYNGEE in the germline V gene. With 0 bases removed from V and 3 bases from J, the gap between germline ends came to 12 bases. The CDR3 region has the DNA TGTGCCAGCAGCGTAGAGGACGGAAGGGACACTGAAGCTTTCTTT. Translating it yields CASSVEDGRDTEAFF.

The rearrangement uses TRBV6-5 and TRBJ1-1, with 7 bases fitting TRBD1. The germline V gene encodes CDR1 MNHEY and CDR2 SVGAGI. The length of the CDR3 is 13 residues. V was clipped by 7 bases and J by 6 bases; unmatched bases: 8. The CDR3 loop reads CASTKIGQAEAFF. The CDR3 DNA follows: TGTGCCAGCACCAAAATTGGACAGGCTGAAGCTTTCTTT.

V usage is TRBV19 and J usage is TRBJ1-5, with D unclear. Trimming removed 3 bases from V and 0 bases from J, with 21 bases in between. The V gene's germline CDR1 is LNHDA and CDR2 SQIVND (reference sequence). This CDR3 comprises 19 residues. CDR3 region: CASSIIGRRNVNSNQPQHF. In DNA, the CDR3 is TGTGCCAGTAGTATCATAGGAAGGAGGAATGTTAATAGCAATCAGCCCCAGCATTTT.

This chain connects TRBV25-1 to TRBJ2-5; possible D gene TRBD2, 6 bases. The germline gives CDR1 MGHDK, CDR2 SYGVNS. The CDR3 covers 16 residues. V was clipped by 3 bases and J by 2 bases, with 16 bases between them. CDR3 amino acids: CASSDPGRRMQETQYF. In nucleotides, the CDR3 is TGTGCCAGCAGTGACCCAGGGAGGCGGATGCAAGAGACCCAGTACTTC. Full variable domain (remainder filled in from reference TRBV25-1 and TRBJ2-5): EADIYQTPRYLVIGTGKKITLECSQTMGHDKMYWYQQDPGMELHLIHYSYGVNSTEKGDLSSESTVSRIRTEHFPLTLESARPSHTSQYLCASSDPGRRMQETQYFGPGTRLLVL.

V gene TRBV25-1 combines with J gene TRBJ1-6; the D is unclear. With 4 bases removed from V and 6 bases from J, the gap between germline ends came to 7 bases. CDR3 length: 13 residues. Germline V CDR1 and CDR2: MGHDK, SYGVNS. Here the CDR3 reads CASSVGGNSPLHF. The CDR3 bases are TGTGCCAGCAGTGTGGGTGGTAATTCACCCCTCCACTTT.